Below are 24 T cell receptor beta chains sequenced from a single sample in a study of breast tumors, draining lymph nodes, adjacent tissues. TCRdb used MiXCR to reprocess the multiplex PCR reads, holding one entry per CDR3 protein. The repertoire consists of approximately 180,000 distinct CDR3 sequences, with roughly a third occurring once and the leading ten covering over 3.5%. The lymph nodes were axillary draining lymph nodes from breast cancer patients. The specimen sequenced was axillary lymph node tissue. The receptor set was obtained from a female donor with breast cancer. Some clones in this sample may be carry-over from other donors' samples.

A remark on this clonotype: Possible read error: a much larger clone is one base away. This rearrangement joins TRBV28 to TRBJ2-2; 7 bases match TRBD1. CDR3 length equals 15 residues. Germline V CDR1 and CDR2: MDHEN, SYDVKM. This CDR3 is CAGSTTGVATGELFF. In DNA form, the CDR3 reads TGTGCCGGCAGTACCACAGGGGTGGCCACCGGGGAGCTGTTTTTT.

This clonotype was found many times. The chain carries TRBV27 and TRBJ2-1; D not resolved. With 7 bases removed from V and 0 bases from J, the gap between germline ends came to 10 bases. CDR1 is MNHEY and CDR2 is SMNVEV in the germline V gene (reference sequence). CDR3 length: 14 residues. The CDR3 DNA follows: TGTGCCAGCAATACAGACTTCTCCTACAATGAGCAGTTCTTC. Encoded protein: CASNTDFSYNEQFF.

Regarding this clonotype: Its ends do not fully match the called genes, so a read error is possible. This chain joins TRBV7-2 and TRBJ2-6, with 7 nucleotides matching TRBD1. The germline gives CDR1 SGHTA, CDR2 FQGNSA. The CDR3 loop spans 20 amino acids. The CDR3 spells CASNFRTTGTAFSRANALTF. DNA for the CDR3: TGTGCCAGCAACTTCAGAACAACCGGGACAGCCTTTTCTCGGGCCAACGCCCTGACTTTC.

CDR3 protein: CASSSGTWGTEAFF. The DNA for the CDR3 is TGTGCCAGCAGCTCCGGGACATGGGGCACTGAAGCTTTCTTT. The J gene is TRBJ1-1, the V gene TRBV7-8; D possibly corresponds to TRBD1 (6 bases). The ends were cut back, 4 bases at V and 4 bases at J, with 13 bases in the middle. Germline V lookup: CDR1 SGHVS, CDR2 FQNEAQ. The CDR3 sequence is 14 residues long.

In this sample, this clonotype turned up once. The CDR3 carries no conserved terminal phenylalanine or tryptophan, so it likely arises from a read error. The genes are TRBV20-1 and TRBJ1-2, with 7 positions matching TRBD1. J was trimmed by 6 bases and V by 5 bases; bases with no gene match: 9. CDR1 is DFQATT and CDR2 is SNEGSKA in the germline V gene (reference sequence). CDR3 size: 13 residues. The CDR3 DNA follows: TGCAGTGCTTACCTCAGGGGGTTCAATGGCTACACCTCC. This codes for CSAYLRGFNGYTS.

The chain joins TRBV7-9 to TRBJ2-1; D may correspond to TRBD1 or TRBD2 (5 bases each). This CDR3 is built from 15 residues. From germline, CDR1 is SEHNR and CDR2 FQNEAQ (reference sequence). Trimming took off 0 bases at V and 8 bases at J, with 14 bases between the two ends. The CDR3, as DNA: TGTGCCAGCAGCTTAGCTGGGGTTTGGGACGATGAGCAGTTCTTC. Translating gives CASSLAGVWDDEQFF.

This sequence joins TRBV5-1 and TRBJ1-5, with D unclear. Trimming pared 0 bases from V and 1 base from J, leaving 8 bases between. In germline, CDR1 is SGHRS, CDR2 YFSETQ. The CDR3 has 15 residues. The CDR3 coding sequence is TGCGCCAGCAGCTTGGTTGGGGTGAGCAATCAGCCCCAGCATTTT. It translates to CASSLVGVSNQPQHF.

The sample holds many counts of this clonotype. The rearrangement links TRBV5-6 to TRBJ1-3, with D uncertain. V was pared by 6 bases and J by 4 bases, with 11 bases between. The CDR3 runs 13 residues. Germline CDR1 reads SGHDT; CDR2 reads YYEEEE. Written as DNA, the CDR3 is TGTGCCAGCAACTCCCAGGCGGGAAACACCATATATTTT. Protein sequence: CASNSQAGNTIYF.

The table lists this clonotype with many counts. This chain uses TRBV6-5 with TRBJ2-6; D perhaps matches TRBD1 (5 bases). In germline, CDR1 is MNHEY, CDR2 SVGAGI. The CDR3 covers 17 residues. Trimming pared 8 bases from V and 0 bases from J, leaving 17 bases between. The CDR3 region is CASQDPGSHSGANVLTF. CDR3 sequence (DNA): TGTGCCAGCCAGGATCCAGGGTCCCACTCTGGGGCCAACGTCCTGACTTTC.

The chain's CDR3 is CASEKSAGDEKLFF. The CDR3 DNA is TGTGCTAGCGAGAAGTCGGCAGGGGATGAAAAACTGTTTTTT. The rearrangement links TRBV2 to TRBJ1-4; possible D gene TRBD1, 6 bases. The CDR3 length is 14 residues. From germline, CDR1 is SNHLY and CDR2 FYNNEI.

This clonotype showed up many times. CDR3 in amino acids: CASSLYRRRGATGELFF. CDR3 DNA sequence: TGTGCCAGCAGCCTCTATCGTCGGCGGGGGGCCACCGGGGAGCTGTTTTTT. The chain combines TRBV3-1 with TRBJ2-2, with 8 bases fitting TRBD2. In germline, CDR1 is LGHDT, CDR2 YNNKEL (reference sequence). J gave up 4 bases and V 4 bases, and 11 bases lay outside the gene matches. There are 17 residues in the CDR3.

There are many counts of this clonotype. The chain couples TRBV6-1 to TRBJ1-4, with 7 bases matching TRBD1. V gave up 4 bases and J gave up 7 bases; unmatched junction bases: 15. Germline CDR1 MNHNS, CDR2 SASEGT. The CDR3 sequence is 17 residues long. The CDR3 DNA sequence: TGTGCCAGCAGTGGGAGACAGGGCGAGGTTAGTGGTGAAAAACTGTTTTTT. It specifies CASSGRQGEVSGEKLFF.

This clonotype was detected many times. The V gene is TRBV5-1, the J gene TRBJ2-7; D perhaps matches TRBD1 (6 bases). This CDR3 is built from 15 residues. V was clipped by 5 bases and J by 1 base, with 16 bases between them. Per germline, CDR1 SGHRS and CDR2 YFSETQ. The CDR3 spells CASSYDRDKSYEQYF. The CDR3 DNA sequence: TGCGCCAGCAGTTATGATCGGGACAAGTCCTACGAGCAGTACTTC.

This clonotype was seen once. The chain links TRBV5-1 to TRBJ1-4, with 7 bases identical to TRBD1. The germline V gene has CDR1 SGHRS and CDR2 YFSETQ. J gave up 11 bases and V 3 bases, and 10 bases lay outside the gene matches. The CDR3 covers 14 residues. The CDR3 sequence is CASSWGTARDKLFF. The CDR3 DNA is TGCGCCAGCAGCTGGGGGACAGCGAGAGACAAACTGTTTTTT.

This clonotype appeared many times. The chain uses TRBV3-1 and TRBJ2-7; D perhaps matches TRBD2 (7 bases). In germline, CDR1 is LGHDT, CDR2 YNNKEL (reference sequence). Trimming cost V 6 bases and J 4 bases, with 13 bases left between them. The CDR3 spans 13 residues. The CDR3 coding sequence is TGTGCCAGCAGAGTCGGGGGGCCGTACGAGCAGTACTTC. Amino acids: CASRVGGPYEQYF.

The V and J genes are TRBV5-1 and TRBJ2-2; D unclear. From germline, CDR1 is SGHRS and CDR2 YFSETQ. CDR3 length: 13 residues. V gave up 0 bases and J gave up 7 bases, with 7 bases separating them. The CDR3 here is CASSLGSSGELFF. The CDR3 nucleotides are TGCGCCAGCAGCTTGGGGTCTAGCGGGGAGCTGTTTTTT.

This clonotype has ten or more counts. The chain combines TRBV2 with TRBJ2-2; 11 positions agree with TRBD2. The CDR3 loop spans 18 amino acids. V shed 0 bases and J 4 bases; nucleotides not matched to a gene: 7. Germline values: CDR1 SNHLY, CDR2 FYNNEI. The CDR3 DNA reads TGTGCCAGCAGTGAAGCGCTTCGACTAGCGGGGCCCACCGGGGAGCTGTTTTTT. This gives the protein CASSEALRLAGPTGELFF.

There are many counts of this clonotype. The rearrangement joins TRBV6-4 to TRBJ2-2, with D unclear. V lost 5 bases and J 6 bases, leaving 10 bases between the germline ends. This CDR3 has 13 amino acids. Germline V gene sequence: CDR1 MRHNA, CDR2 SNTAGT. CDR3 bases: TGTGCCAGCAGTCACAGCCACGCCGGGGAGCTGTTTTTT. This gives the protein CASSHSHAGELFF.

This clonotype has more than one count but fewer than ten. This may be a read error, as it is one base from a much larger clone. This sequence joins TRBV19 and TRBJ1-5, with D unclear. The V gene's germline CDR1 is LNHDA and CDR2 SQIVND (reference sequence). CDR3 length equals 13 residues. Trimming cost V 3 bases and J 0 bases, with 3 bases left between them. The CDR3 DNA is TGTGCCAGTAGTATTTGTAGCAATCAGCCCCAGCATTTT. This gives the protein CASSICSNQPQHF.

The rearrangement links TRBV5-1 to TRBJ1-3, with a weak D call TRBD1 (5 bases). Germline V gene data show CDR1 as SGHRS and CDR2 as YFSETQ. The CDR3 loop spans 15 amino acids. Deletions cut 0 bases from V and 8 bases from J, with 15 bases between. The CDR3 DNA follows: TGCGCCAGCAGCTTGGGGGGGACCTCGGGACACACCATATATTTT. It is translated as CASSLGGTSGHTIYF.

As for this clonotype: This may be a read error: a much more frequent sequence differs by one nucleotide. This chain links TRBV6-1 with TRBJ2-7, with D unresolved. V was trimmed by 0 bases and J by 6 bases, leaving 9 bases between them. CDR1 and CDR2 (germline): MNHNS, SASEGT. This CDR3 comprises 13 residues. The CDR3 loop is CASSEAGTCEQYF. The CDR3 bases are TGTGCCAGCAGTGAAGCAGGTACCTGCGAGCAGTACTTC.

With regard to this clonotype: The conserved phenylalanine or tryptophan normally closing the CDR3 is absent here, so this likely arose from a read error. The genes are TRBV7-9 and TRBJ2-1; a possible D gene is TRBD1 (7 bases). The CDR3 extends over 16 amino acids. Germline CDR1 SEHNR, CDR2 FQNEAQ (reference sequence). This CDR3 is CASGLRERTGLNEQFL. The CDR3 bases are TGTGCCAGCGGCTTGAGGGAGAGGACAGGACTAAATGAGCAGTTCCTC.

This clonotype was seen ten or more times. The rearrangement uses TRBV10-3 and TRBJ2-5, with 7 nucleotides matching TRBD1. The CDR3 loop spans 14 amino acids. CDR1 is ENHRY and CDR2 is SYGVKD in the germline V gene. With 4 bases clipped from V and 7 bases from J, the junction kept 9 bases outside the gene matches. The CDR3: CAISGGQPRGTQYF. The CDR3 DNA sequence: TGTGCCATCAGTGGGGGACAGCCCCGTGGGACCCAGTACTTC.

This clonotype came up many times. A much larger clone lies one base from this, so it may be a read error. The chain employs TRBV12-3 or TRBV12-4 and TRBJ2-5; possibly TRBD2 for D (5 bases). CDR3 size: 13 residues. Trimming left V 6 bases short and J 4 bases short, with 12 bases between. Here the CDR3 DNA reads TGTGCCAGCAGCCACTATGGAGGAGAGACCCAGTACTTC. Translating it yields CASSHYGGETQYF.